These T cell receptor beta chains were read from a single sample in a study of blood T cell repertoires in COVID-19. The table came from immunoSEQ multiplex PCR; TCRdb's copy has only in-frame clones and leaves some out. The table records over 250,000 clones, about 88% of them present only once. The sample comprised PBMCs or T cells enriched from blood (not recorded which). Receptor source: a man between 60 and 75 years old who had recovered from COVID-19. The CDR3 runs from the conserved cysteine through the conserved F or W. Fields, in order: D gene, J gene, V gene, clone size, CDR3 DNA, CDR3 protein. A D gene is named only where the DNA matches it firmly. Expanded clones get a size class; other rows say once, few or many, or leave the size out.

TRBD1,TRBJ2-1,TRBV13,NA,TGTGCCAGCTCTCCGACAGGGGACGAGCAGTTCTTC,CASSPTGDEQFF
NA,TRBJ1-1,TRBV7-3,NA,TGTGCCAGCAGGGTAGGGCAGGGGAGCGCTGAAGCTTTCTTT,CASRVGQGSAEAFF
NA,TRBJ1-5,TRBV9,NA,TGTGCCAGCAGCCCCATGGGTGGAGGCAATCAGCCCCAGCATTTT,CASSPMGGGNQPQHF
NA,TRBJ2-6,TRBV5-1,NA,TGCGCCAGCAGCCCGGTTGCGGGGGCCAACGTCCTGACTTTC,CASSPVAGANVLTF
TRBD1,TRBJ1-4,TRBV3-1/TRBV3-2,few,TGTGCCAGCAGCCACGTGCTCTCGGGGACAGGGGGTGAAAAACTGTTTTTT,CASSHVLSGTGGEKLFF
NA,TRBJ2-2,TRBV5-4,NA,TGTGCCAGCAGCTTCGCAGTCAACCGGGAGAACACCGGGGAGCTGTTTTTT,CASSFAVNRENTGELFF
TRBD1,TRBJ1-1,TRBV3-1/TRBV3-2,few,TGTGCCAGCAGCCGCCGGGACAGGGCGAACACTGAAGCTTTCTTT,CASSRRDRANTEAFF
NA,TRBJ1-6,TRBV20-1,NA,TGCAGTGCTAGTCGGGAAACCCCTAATTCACCCCTCCACTTT,CSASRETPNSPLHF
TRBD1,TRBJ1-1,TRBV19,few,TGTGCCAGTAGTTTTGGGACAGGGTTATGGAACACTGAAGCTTTCTTT,CASSFGTGLWNTEAFF
NA,TRBJ2-7,TRBV4-1,once,TGCGCCAGCAGCCAAGACGGCGTCCGGGACATTAGCTCCTACGAGCAGTACTTC,CASSQDGVRDISSYEQYF